The entry below describes one T cell receptor beta chain. What antigen it recognizes has not been identified. Base qualities are not at hand, and no much larger clone is one base apart. These data belong to a study of blood T cell repertoires in COVID-19 (dated by TCRdb to 2020 to 2022). With respect to the entire study: Samples from collaborators originated in the United States, Italy and Spain and spanned both the acute and convalescent phases of COVID-19. The prospective study material was composed of cDNA or gDNA derived from T cells, B-cell-depleted T cells, or PBMCs. Deeply sampled blood TCRbeta repertoires from subjects exposed to, actively infected with, or recovered from COVID-19 were included in the dataset. The repertoires were made available in a free public database intended to serve as a resource for research on the immune response to SARS-CoV-2. Samples were obtained from the ongoing ImmuneRACE study (first 160 participants) and from 1,254 subjects provided by 6 global collaborators. The sample metadata nearly always contained a de-identified subject ID, COVID-19 status, age in years and sex. Where available, HLA class I and class II types were obtained from metadata supplied by the sample provider rather than from assay-based typing. What the work shows at the level of the full study, not this receptor alone: The quantity of clinical and demographic metadata differed by source and by participant and was supplied without curation.

V loses 8 bases at its end and J loses 4 bases; junction bases beyond the gene matches: 10. From its cysteine to its phenylalanine, the CDR3 spans 14 amino acids. This entry keeps only the CDR3 DNA: 42 bases, framed from base 1. Looking up the germline V gene (reference sequence) yields CDR1 SGHAT and CDR2 FQDESV. TCRbeta CDR3 regions were amplified from genomic DNA by means of the immunoSEQ Assay, a bias-controlled multiplex PCR. Processing in the source paper ran as follows. Nucleated cell counts per sample were estimated from amplification of reference gene primers within the assay. To quantify the absolute abundance of each unique TCRbeta CDR3 rearrangement, sequence reads were collapsed and filtered. For each sample, productive Simpson clonality was calculated as the square root of Simpson's diversity index over productive rearrangements. In its TCRdb copy, this immuneACCESS table keeps in-frame sequences only and misses some clones. Where compared with another copy, unresolved V genes explain less than half of these, and the others have no known cause. V and J calls and clone size follow that table, whereas D and trimming were derived from the DNA. The sample yields about 200,000 clones; roughly 89% were counted once. The top ten hold around 6.5% of the sample.

Samples from volunteer blood donors who had recovered from COVID-19 were contributed by a second Seattle source. The collaborating institutions used their own protocols to collect whole blood in K2EDTA tubes. For TCRbeta analysis, collaborator samples were shipped as frozen whole blood, as isolated PBMCs, or as DNA extracted from either sample type. The receptor's source is a man in his sixties who had recovered from COVID-19. Sequencing was carried out using peripheral blood. Recombination joined TRBV11-1 with TRBJ2-7, with 8 junctional bases fitting TRBD2. The CDR3 reads CASGKGLVVYEQYF. In nucleotide form, the sequence is TGTGCCAGCGGAAAGGGACTAGTGGTTTACGAGCAGTACTTC.